These 13 T cell receptor beta chains share one sample of origin, sequenced in a study of blood T cell repertoires in COVID-19. TCRdb's copy holds only in-frame clones and misses some; the assay was immunoSEQ multiplex PCR. The sample includes 300,000 to 400,000 clones, around 91% of them seen just once. The sample comprised peripheral blood. These receptor sequences come from a woman younger than 30 who had recovered from COVID-19.

This chain connects TRBV6-5 to TRBJ2-5; 10 bases map to TRBD1. The CDR3 is 14 amino acids. J gave up 5 bases and V 7 bases, and 7 bases lay outside the gene matches. Per germline, CDR1 MNHEY and CDR2 SVGAGI. CDR3 nucleotides: TGTGCCAGCATTTCGACAGGGGGCGCGGAGACCCAGTACTTC. Translated, it gives CASISTGGAETQYF.

The chain links TRBV4-3 to TRBJ1-3; 7 nucleotides line up with TRBD1. V lost 0 bases and J lost 3; bases outside the gene matches: 8. Germline loops: CDR1 LGHNA, CDR2 YSLEER. CDR3 length equals 17 residues. In nucleotides, the CDR3 is TGCGCCAGCAGCCAAGAGGAAAGGGGGCTTTATGGAAACACCATATATTTT. Translating it yields CASSQEERGLYGNTIYF.

The chain carries TRBV11-2 and TRBJ1-1; no definite D call. CDR3 length equals 12 residues. V was cut by 3 bases and J by 7 bases, with 9 bases left in between. In germline, CDR1 is SGHAT, CDR2 FQNNGV. CDR3: CASSLTGNEAFF. In DNA form, the CDR3 reads TGTGCCAGCAGCTTGACGGGGAATGAAGCTTTCTTT. Variable domain in full (rest from reference TRBV11-2 and TRBJ1-1): EAGVAQSPRYKIIEKRQSVAFWCNPISGHATLYWYQQILGQGPKLLIQFQNNGVVDDSQLPKDRFSAERLKGVDSTLKIQPAKLEDSAVYLCASSLTGNEAFFGQGTRLTVV.

This chain uses TRBV4-1 with TRBJ2-1, with 7 bases fitting TRBD2. The V and J ends lost 1 base and 4 bases, in that order; junction bases with no gene match: 13. CDR1 is MGHRA and CDR2 is YSYEKL in the germline V gene. This CDR3 spans 18 amino acids. The CDR3: CASSQVSGLRDFYNEQFF. The DNA for the CDR3 is TGCGCCAGCAGCCAAGTTAGCGGGTTAAGGGACTTTTACAATGAGCAGTTCTTC.

The chain uses TRBV7-9 and TRBJ2-2, with D possibly matching TRBD2 (5 bases). The CDR3 has 17 amino acids. Germline CDR1 is SEHNR and CDR2 is FQNEAQ (reference sequence). The V end was cut by 0 bases, the J end by 5 bases, with 16 bases between. In DNA, the CDR3 is TGTGCCAGCAGCTTAGCCAGATCAGGAGGCGGAACCGGGGAGCTGTTTTTT. Amino acids: CASSLARSGGGTGELFF.

This chain connects TRBV5-4 to TRBJ2-3; 10 bases line up with TRBD2. The ends lost 2 bases at V and 1 base at J; junction bases unmatched: 1. This CDR3 comprises 15 residues. The V gene's germline CDR1 is SGHNT and CDR2 YYREEE (reference sequence). The CDR3 DNA is TGTGCCAGCAGCTTCGGGACTAGCGGCACAGATACGCAGTATTTT. It specifies CASSFGTSGTDTQYF. Supplemented by reference TRBV5-4 and TRBJ2-3, the full variable domain reads ETGVTQSPTHLIKTRGQQVTLRCSSQSGHNTVSWYQQALGQGPQFIFQYYREEENGRGNFPPRFSGLQFPNYSSELNVNALELDDSALYLCASSFGTSGTDTQYFGPGTRLTVL.

In the case of this clone: This sample also contains other DNA sequences that code for the same CDR3. The chain joins TRBV5-1 to TRBJ1-1; a possible D gene is TRBD1 (6 bases). The CDR3 is made up of 14 amino acids. V was cut by 0 bases and J by 1 base, with 7 bases left in between. CDR1 is SGHRS and CDR2 is YFSETQ in the germline V gene. Here the CDR3 DNA reads TGCGCCAGCAGCTTGGCCAGGGGGAACACTGAAGCTTTCTTT. As protein: CASSLARGNTEAFF. Using reference TRBV5-1 and TRBJ1-1 for the parts outside the CDR3, the full variable domain is KAGVTQTPRYLIKTRGQQVTLSCSPISGHRSVSWYQQTPGQGLQFLFEYFSETQRNKGNFPGRFSGRQFSNSRSEMNVSTLELGDSALYLCASSLARGNTEAFFGQGTRLTVV.

In its sample, this clone was seen once. The genes are TRBV7-8 and TRBJ1-3; D is ambiguous. The CDR3 loop spans 13 amino acids. Trimming removed 0 bases from V and 4 bases from J, with 4 bases in between. Germline V gene lookup returns CDR1 SGHVS and CDR2 FQNEAQ. CDR3 sequence reads: CASSLALGNTIYF. The CDR3 DNA is TGTGCCAGCAGCTTAGCTTTAGGAAACACCATATATTTT.

This chain joins TRBV30 and TRBJ2-3; D is uncertain. Trimming pared 5 bases from V and 2 bases from J, leaving 8 bases between. Germline-derived CDR1 and CDR2 are GTSNPN and SVGIG (reference sequence). The CDR3 is made up of 12 amino acids. The CDR3 protein is CAWSRPTDTQYF. The CDR3 DNA is TGTGCCTGGTCCAGGCCCACAGATACGCAGTATTTT. The complete variable domain, with remaining parts taken from reference TRBV30 and TRBJ2-3, reads SQTIHQWPATLVQPVGSPLSLECTVEGTSNPNLYWYRQAAGRGLQLLFYSVGIGQISSEVPQNLSASRPQDRQFILSSKKLLLSDSGFYLCAWSRPTDTQYFGPGTRLTVL.

The chain carries TRBV5-1 and TRBJ1-6; TRBD1 matches 11 bases. V dropped 0 bases and J dropped 4; count of bases not matched to a gene: 0. From germline, CDR1 is SGHRS and CDR2 YFSETQ. The length of the CDR3 is 16 residues. CDR3 region: CASSLGDRGYNSPLHF. CDR3 DNA sequence: TGCGCCAGCAGCTTGGGGGACAGGGGGTATAATTCACCCCTCCACTTT.

The chain is built from TRBV5-1 and TRBJ1-1, with D hard to call. The CDR3 is made up of 13 amino acids. CDR1 and CDR2 from the germline V gene are SGHRS and YFSETQ. V was pared by 4 bases and J by 4 bases, with 11 bases between. The CDR3 DNA follows: TGCGCCAGCAGCCCCCAAGGCGGCACTGAAGCTTTCTTT. Protein: CASSPQGGTEAFF.

This clone was recorded a few times. The V call is TRBV5-1, the J call TRBJ1-2; D is possibly TRBD1 (6 bases). V was shortened by 5 bases and J by 10 bases, with 24 bases between the two germline ends. Germline assignment: CDR1 SGHRS and CDR2 YFSETQ. The CDR3 is 15 residues long. The DNA of the CDR3 is TGCGCCAGCAGTTCTTTTACAGGGAACCGAGGGGACTACACCTTC. Encoded protein: CASSSFTGNRGDYTF.

The rearrangement uses TRBV5-6 and TRBJ1-6; 10 nucleotides align to TRBD1. Germline CDR1 is SGHDT and CDR2 is YYEEEE. J was trimmed by 0 bases and V by 3 bases; bases with no gene match: 9. There are 19 residues in the CDR3. The CDR3 coding sequence is TGTGCCAGCAGCTCCAGGACAGGGGGTTTTCTCTCCTATAATTCACCCCTCCACTTT. This sequence encodes CASSSRTGGFLSYNSPLHF.